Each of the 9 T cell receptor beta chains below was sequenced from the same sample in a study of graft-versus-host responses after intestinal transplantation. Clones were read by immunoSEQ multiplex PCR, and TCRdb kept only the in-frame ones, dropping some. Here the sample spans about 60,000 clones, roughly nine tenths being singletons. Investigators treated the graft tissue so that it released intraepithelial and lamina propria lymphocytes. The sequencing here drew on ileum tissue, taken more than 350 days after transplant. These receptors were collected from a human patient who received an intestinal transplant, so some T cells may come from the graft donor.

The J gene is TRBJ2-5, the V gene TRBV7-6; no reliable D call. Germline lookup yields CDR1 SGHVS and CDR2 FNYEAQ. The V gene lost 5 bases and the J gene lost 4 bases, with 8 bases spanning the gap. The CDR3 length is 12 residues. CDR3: CASSPGRETQYF. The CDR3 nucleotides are TGTGCCAGCAGCCCCGGGCGAGAGACCCAGTACTTC.

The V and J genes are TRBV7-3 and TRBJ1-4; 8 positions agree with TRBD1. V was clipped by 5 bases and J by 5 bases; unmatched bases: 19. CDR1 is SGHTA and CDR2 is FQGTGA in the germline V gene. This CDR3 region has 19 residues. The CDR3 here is CASSPWTGIPTSGNEKLFF. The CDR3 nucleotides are TGTGCCAGCAGCCCCTGGACAGGGATTCCAACTTCGGGCAATGAAAAACTGTTTTTT.

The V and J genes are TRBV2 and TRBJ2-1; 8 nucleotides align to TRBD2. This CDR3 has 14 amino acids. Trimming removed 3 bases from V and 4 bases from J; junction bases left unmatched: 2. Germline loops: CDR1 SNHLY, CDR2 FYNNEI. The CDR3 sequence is CASSDGGVYNEQFF. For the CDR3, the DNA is TGTGCCAGCAGTGACGGGGGGGTGTACAATGAGCAGTTCTTC.

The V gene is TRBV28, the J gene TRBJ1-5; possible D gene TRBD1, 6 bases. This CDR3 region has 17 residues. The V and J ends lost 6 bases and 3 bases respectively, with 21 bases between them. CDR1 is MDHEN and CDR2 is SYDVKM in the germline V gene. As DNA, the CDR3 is TGTGCCAGCAGCAGTCGCCCGTACAGGGAACCCAATCAGCCCCAGCATTTT. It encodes CASSSRPYREPNQPQHF.

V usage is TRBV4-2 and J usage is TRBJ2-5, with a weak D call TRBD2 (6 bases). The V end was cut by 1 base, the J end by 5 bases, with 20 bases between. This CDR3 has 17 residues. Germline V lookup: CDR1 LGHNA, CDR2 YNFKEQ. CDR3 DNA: TGTGCCAGCAGCCAAGCTATTATCCGGGGGTCACGGGAGACCCAGTACTTC. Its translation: CASSQAIIRGSRETQYF.

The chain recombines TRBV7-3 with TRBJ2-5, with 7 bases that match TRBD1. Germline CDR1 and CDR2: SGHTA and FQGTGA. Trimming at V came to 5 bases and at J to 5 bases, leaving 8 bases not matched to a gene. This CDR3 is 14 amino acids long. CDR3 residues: CASSKTGAKETQYF. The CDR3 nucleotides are TGTGCCAGCAGCAAAACAGGGGCGAAGGAGACCCAGTACTTC.

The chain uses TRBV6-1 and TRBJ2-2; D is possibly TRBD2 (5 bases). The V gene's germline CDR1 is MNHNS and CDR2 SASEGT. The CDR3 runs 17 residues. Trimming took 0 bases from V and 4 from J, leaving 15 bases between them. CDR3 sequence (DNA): TGTGCCAGCAGTGAAGCGCTTTGGTCTAGCAGCACCGGGGAGCTGTTTTTT. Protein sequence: CASSEALWSSSTGELFF.

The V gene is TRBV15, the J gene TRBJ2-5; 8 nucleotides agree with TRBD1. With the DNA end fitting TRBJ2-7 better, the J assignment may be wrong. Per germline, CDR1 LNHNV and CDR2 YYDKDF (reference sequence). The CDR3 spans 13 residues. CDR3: CATSRTGDYEQYF. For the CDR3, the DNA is TGTGCCACCAGCAGGACAGGGGACTACGAGCAGTACTTC.

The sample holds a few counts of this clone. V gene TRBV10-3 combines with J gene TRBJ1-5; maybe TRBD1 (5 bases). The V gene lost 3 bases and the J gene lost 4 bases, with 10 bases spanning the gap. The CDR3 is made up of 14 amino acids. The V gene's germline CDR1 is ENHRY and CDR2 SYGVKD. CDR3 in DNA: TGTGCCATCAGTGAATCGGCAGGGAATCAGCCCCAGCATTTT. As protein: CAISESAGNQPQHF.